This TCR beta chain originates from a study of T-cell reconstitution after alpha-beta-depleted transplantation in children. The CDR3 contains 14 residues. The trim removed 5 bases at V and 10 bases at J, leaving 11 bases unmatched. During its preparation, the TCRbeta library received unique molecular identifiers. One entry per CDR3 protein, called by TCRdb with MiXCR from the PCR reads. The sample carries hundreds of thousands of distinct CDR3 sequences, about 10% recorded once. The sample holds a few counts of this clonotype. This sequence was found in a human donor who donated a stem cell graft to a child with acute myeloid leukemia. Specimen: PBMCs from the stem cell graft donor, collected from the stem cell graft. The chain is built from TRBV12-3 or TRBV12-4 and TRBJ2-1; 7 bases line up with TRBD2. In DNA, the CDR3 is TGTGCCAGCAGTCAGACTAGCCAGGGTGGGGAGCAGTTCTTC. Translated, it gives CASSQTSQGGEQFF.